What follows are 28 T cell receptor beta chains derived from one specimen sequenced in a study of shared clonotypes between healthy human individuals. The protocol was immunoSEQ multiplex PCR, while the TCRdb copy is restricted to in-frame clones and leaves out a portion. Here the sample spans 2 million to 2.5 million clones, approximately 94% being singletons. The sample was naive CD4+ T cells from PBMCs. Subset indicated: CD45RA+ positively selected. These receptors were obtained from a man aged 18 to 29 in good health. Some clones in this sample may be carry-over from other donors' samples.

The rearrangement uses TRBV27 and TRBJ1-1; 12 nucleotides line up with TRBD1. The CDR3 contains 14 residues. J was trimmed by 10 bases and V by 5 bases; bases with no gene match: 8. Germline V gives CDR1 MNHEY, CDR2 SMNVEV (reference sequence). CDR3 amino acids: CASSPGTGGLGAFF. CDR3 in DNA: TGTGCCAGCAGTCCCGGGACAGGGGGCCTTGGAGCTTTCTTT.

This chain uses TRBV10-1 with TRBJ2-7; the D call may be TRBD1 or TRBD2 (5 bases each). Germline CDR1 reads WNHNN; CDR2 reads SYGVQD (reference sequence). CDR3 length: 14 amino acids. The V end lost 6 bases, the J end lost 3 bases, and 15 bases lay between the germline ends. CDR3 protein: CASRSRDLCYEQYF. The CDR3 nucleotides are TGCGCCAGCAGAAGTCGGGACCTTTGCTACGAGCAGTACTTC.

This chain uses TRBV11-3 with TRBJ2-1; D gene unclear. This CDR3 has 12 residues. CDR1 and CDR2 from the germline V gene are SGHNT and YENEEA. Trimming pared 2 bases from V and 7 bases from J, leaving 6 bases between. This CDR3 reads CASSLNRNEQFF. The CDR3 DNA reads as TGTGCCAGCAGCTTAAACAGAAATGAGCAGTTCTTC. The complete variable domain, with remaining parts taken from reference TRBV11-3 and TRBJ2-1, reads EAGVVQSPRYKIIEKKQPVAFWCNPISGHNTLYWYLQNLGQGPELLIRYENEEAVDDSQLPKDRFSAERLKGVDSTLKIQPAELGDSAVYLCASSLNRNEQFFGPGTRLTVL.

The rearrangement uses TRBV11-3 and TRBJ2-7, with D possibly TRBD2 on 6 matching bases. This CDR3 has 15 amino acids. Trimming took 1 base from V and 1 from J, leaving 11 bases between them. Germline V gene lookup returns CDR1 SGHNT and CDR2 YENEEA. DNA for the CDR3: TGTGCCAGCAGCTTAGCAGGCGGGAAATCCTACGAGCAGTACTTC. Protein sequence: CASSLAGGKSYEQYF. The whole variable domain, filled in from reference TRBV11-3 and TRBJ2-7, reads EAGVVQSPRYKIIEKKQPVAFWCNPISGHNTLYWYLQNLGQGPELLIRYENEEAVDDSQLPKDRFSAERLKGVDSTLKIQPAELGDSAVYLCASSLAGGKSYEQYFGPGTRLTVT.

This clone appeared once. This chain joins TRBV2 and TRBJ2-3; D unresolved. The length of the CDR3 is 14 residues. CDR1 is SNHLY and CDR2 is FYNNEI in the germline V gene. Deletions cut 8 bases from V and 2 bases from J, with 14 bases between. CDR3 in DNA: TGTGCCAGCTCGTCTACTACCAACACAGATACGCAGTATTTT. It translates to CASSSTTNTDTQYF.

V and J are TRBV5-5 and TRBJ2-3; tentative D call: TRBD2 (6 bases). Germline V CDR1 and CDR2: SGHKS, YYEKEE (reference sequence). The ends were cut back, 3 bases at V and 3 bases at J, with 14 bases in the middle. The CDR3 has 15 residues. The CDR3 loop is CASSYGGRGTDTQYF. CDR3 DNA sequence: TGTGCCAGCAGCTACGGAGGGAGAGGTACAGATACGCAGTATTTT.

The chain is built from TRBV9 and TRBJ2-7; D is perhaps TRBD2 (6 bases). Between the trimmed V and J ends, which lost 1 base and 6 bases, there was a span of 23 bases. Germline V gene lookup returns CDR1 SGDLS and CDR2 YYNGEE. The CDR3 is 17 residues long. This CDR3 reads CASSVSPGGKGSPEQYF. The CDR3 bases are TGTGCCAGCAGCGTATCCCCTGGGGGGAAGGGGAGTCCCGAGCAGTACTTC.

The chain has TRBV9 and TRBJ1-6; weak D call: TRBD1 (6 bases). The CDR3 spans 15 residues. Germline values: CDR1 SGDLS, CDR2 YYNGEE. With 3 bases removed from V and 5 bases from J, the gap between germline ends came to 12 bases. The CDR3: CASSGRTVNNSPLHF. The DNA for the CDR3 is TGTGCCAGCAGCGGCCGGACAGTCAATAATTCACCCCTCCACTTT.

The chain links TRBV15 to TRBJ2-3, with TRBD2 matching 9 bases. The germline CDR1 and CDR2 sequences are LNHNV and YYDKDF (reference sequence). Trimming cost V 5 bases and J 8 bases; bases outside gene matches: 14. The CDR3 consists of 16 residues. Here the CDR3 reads CATSSPREGRVGTQYF. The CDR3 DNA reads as TGTGCCACCAGCTCCCCGCGGGAGGGCCGGGTAGGTACGCAGTATTTT. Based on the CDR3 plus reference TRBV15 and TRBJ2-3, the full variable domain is DAMVIQNPRYQVTQFGKPVTLSCSQTLNHNVMYWYQQKSSQAPKLLFHYYDKDFNNEADTPDNFQSRRPNTSFCFLDIRSPGLGDTAMYLCATSSPREGRVGTQYFGPGTRLTVL.

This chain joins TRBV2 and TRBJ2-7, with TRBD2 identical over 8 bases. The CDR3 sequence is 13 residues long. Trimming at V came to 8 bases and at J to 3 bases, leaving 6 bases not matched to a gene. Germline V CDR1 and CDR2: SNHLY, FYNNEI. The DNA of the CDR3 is TGTGCCAGCTCAACGCTAGCGGGCTACGAGCAGTACTTC. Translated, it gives CASSTLAGYEQYF.

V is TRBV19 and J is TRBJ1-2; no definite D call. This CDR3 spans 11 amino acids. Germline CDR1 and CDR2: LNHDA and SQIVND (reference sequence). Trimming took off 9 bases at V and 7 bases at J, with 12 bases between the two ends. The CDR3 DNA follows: TGTGCCAGCAGAAGTGGTCCTGGCTACACCTTC. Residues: CASRSGPGYTF. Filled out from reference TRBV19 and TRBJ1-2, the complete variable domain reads DGGITQSPKYLFRKEGQNVTLSCEQNLNHDAMYWYRQDPGQGLRLIYYSQIVNDFQKGDIAEGYSVSREKKESFPLTVTSAQKNPTAFYLCASRSGPGYTFGSGTRLTVV.

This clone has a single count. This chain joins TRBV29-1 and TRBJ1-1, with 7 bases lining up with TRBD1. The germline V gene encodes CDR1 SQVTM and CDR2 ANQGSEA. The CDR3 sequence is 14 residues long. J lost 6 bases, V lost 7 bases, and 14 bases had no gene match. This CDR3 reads CSAPGRGPAPEAFF. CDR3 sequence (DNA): TGCAGCGCCCCCGGGAGGGGGCCTGCCCCTGAAGCTTTCTTT.

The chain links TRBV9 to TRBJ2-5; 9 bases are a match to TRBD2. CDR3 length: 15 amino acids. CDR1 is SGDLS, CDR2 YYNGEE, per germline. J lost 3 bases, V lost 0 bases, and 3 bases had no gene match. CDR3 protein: CASSVGASGKETQYF. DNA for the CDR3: TGTGCCAGCAGCGTAGGGGCTAGCGGGAAAGAGACCCAGTACTTC.

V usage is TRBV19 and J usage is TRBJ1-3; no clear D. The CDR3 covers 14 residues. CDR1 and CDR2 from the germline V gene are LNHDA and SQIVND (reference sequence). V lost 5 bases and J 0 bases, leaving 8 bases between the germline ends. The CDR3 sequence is CASSERTSGNTIYF. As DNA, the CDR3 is TGTGCCAGTAGTGAACGGACCTCTGGAAACACCATATATTTT.

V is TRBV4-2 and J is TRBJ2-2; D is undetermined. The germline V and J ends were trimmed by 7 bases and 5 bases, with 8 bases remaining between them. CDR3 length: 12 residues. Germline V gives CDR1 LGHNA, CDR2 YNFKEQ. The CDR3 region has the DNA TGTGCCAGCAAGAGCCCAACCGGGGAGCTGTTTTTT. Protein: CASKSPTGELFF.

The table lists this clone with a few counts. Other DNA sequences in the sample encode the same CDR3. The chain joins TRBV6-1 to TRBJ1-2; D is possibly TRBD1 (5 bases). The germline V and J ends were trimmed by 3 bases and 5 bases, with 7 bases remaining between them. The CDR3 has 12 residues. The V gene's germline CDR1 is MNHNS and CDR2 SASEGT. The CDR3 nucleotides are TGTGCCAGCAGTGACGCAGGGTATGGCTACACCTTC. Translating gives CASSDAGYGYTF.

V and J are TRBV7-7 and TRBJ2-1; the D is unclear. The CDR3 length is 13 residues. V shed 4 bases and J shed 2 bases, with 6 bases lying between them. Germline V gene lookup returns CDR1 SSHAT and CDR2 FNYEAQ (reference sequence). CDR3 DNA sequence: TGTGCCAGCAGCTCACGGGCCTACAATGAGCAGTTCTTC. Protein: CASSSRAYNEQFF.

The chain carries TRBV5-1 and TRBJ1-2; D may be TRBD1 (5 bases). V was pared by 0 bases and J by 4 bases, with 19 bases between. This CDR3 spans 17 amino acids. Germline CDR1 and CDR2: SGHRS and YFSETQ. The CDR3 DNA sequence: TGCGCCAGCAGCTTGGGGTTACAGGTTCAAGGTCTCTATGGCTACACCTTC. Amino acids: CASSLGLQVQGLYGYTF.

CDR3: CASSMVLQTSYEQYF. The CDR3 bases are TGTGCCAGTAGTATGGTGCTCCAAACATCCTACGAGCAGTACTTC. The chain recombines TRBV19 with TRBJ2-7, with unresolved D. Between the trimmed V and J ends, which lost 3 bases and 1 base, there was a span of 13 bases. The CDR3 totals 15 residues. CDR1 is LNHDA, CDR2 SQIVND, per germline (reference sequence).

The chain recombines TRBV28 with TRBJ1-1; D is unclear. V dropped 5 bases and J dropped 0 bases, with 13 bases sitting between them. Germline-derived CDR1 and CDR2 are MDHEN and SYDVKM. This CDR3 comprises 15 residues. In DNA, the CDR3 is TGTGCCAGCAGTCGAGGCTACACACTGAACACTGAAGCTTTCTTT. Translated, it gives CASSRGYTLNTEAFF.

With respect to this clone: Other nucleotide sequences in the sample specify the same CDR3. DNA of the CDR3: TGCGCCAGCAGCTTGGGCAGTAGCGGATACACAGATACGCAGTATTTT. It specifies CASSLGSSGYTDTQYF. V usage is TRBV5-1 and J usage is TRBJ2-3, with D possibly being TRBD2 (6 bases). The CDR3 is 16 amino acids. CDR1 and CDR2 (germline): SGHRS, YFSETQ. The V gene lost 0 bases and the J gene lost 2 bases, with 13 bases spanning the gap.

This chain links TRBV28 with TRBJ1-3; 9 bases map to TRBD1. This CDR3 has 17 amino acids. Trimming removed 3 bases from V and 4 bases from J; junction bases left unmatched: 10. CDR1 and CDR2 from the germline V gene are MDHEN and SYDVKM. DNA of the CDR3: TGTGCCAGCAGTTTTCCGGGACAGGGAGTAACCGGAAACACCATATATTTT. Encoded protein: CASSFPGQGVTGNTIYF.

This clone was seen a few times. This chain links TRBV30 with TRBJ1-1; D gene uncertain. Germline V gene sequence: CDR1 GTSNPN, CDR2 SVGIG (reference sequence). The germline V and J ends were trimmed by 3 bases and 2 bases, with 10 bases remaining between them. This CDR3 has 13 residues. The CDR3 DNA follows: TGTGCCTGGAGGTGGCAGACAAACACTGAAGCTTTCTTT. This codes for CAWRWQTNTEAFF.

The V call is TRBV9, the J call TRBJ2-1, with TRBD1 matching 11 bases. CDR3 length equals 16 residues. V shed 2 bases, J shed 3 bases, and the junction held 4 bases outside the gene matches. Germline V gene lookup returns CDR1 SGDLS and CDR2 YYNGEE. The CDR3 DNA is TGTGCCAGCAGCGTCACGGGACAGGGGGTCTACAATGAGCAGTTCTTC. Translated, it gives CASSVTGQGVYNEQFF.

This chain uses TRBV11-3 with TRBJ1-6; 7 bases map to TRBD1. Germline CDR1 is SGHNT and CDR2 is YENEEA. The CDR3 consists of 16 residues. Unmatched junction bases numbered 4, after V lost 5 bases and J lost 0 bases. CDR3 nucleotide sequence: TGTGCCAGCAGCCTGGGACAGAGCTCCTATAATTCACCCCTCCACTTT. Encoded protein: CASSLGQSSYNSPLHF.

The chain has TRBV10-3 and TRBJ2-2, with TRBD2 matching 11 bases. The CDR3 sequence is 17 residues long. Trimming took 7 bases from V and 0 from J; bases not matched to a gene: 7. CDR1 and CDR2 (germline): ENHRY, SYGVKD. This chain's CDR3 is CAINRGTSGANTGELFF. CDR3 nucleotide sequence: TGTGCCATCAATCGCGGGACTAGCGGAGCGAACACCGGGGAGCTGTTTTTT.

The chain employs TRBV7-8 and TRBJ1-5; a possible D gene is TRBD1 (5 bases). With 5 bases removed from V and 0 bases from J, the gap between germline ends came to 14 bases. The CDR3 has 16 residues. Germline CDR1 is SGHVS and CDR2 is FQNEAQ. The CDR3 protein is CASSPAGAHSNQPQHF. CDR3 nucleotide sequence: TGTGCCAGCAGCCCGGCCGGGGCGCATAGCAATCAGCCCCAGCATTTT.

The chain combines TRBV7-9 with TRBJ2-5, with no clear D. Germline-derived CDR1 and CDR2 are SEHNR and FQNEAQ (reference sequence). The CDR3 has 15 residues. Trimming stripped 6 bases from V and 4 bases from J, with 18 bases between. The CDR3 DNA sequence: TGTGCCAGCAGTCAAGTAGTGGAGATAGGAGAGACCCAGTACTTC. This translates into CASSQVVEIGETQYF.